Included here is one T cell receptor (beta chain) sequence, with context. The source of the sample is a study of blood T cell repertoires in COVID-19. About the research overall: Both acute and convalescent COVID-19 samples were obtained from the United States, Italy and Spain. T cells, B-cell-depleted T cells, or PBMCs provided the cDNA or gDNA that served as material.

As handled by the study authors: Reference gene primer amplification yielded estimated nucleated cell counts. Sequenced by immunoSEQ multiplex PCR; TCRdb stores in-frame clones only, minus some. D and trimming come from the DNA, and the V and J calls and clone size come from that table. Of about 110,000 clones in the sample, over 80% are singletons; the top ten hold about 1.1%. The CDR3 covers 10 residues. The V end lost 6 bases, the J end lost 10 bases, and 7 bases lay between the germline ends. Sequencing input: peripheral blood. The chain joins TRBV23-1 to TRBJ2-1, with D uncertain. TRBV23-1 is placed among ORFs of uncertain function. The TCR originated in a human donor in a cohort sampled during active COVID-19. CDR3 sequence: CASRQLEQFF. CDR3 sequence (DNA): TGCGCCAGCAGACAGCTCGAGCAGTTCTTC.